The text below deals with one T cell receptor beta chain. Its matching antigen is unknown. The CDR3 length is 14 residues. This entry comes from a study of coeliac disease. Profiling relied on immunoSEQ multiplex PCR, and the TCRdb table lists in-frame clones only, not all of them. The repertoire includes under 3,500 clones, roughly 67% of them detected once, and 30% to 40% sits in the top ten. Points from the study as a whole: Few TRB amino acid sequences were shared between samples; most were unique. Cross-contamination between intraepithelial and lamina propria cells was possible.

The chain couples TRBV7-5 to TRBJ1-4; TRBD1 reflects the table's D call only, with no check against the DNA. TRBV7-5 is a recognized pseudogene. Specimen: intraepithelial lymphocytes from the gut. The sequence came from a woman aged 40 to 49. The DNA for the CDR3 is TGTGCCAGAAGTCTACAGGGGACTAATGAAAAACTGTTTTTT. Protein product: CARSLQGTNEKLFF.